This entry lists 27 T cell receptor beta chains sequenced from one sample in a study of T-cell reconstitution after alpha-beta-depleted transplantation in children. Unique molecular identifiers were used in preparing the TCRbeta library. TCRdb passed the PCR reads through MiXCR, listing each CDR3 protein once. The data show about 610,000 distinct CDR3 sequences, more than 9% seen once. Sequenced material: PBMCs from the stem cell graft donor, taken from the stem cell graft. These receptors were obtained from a human donor who donated a stem cell graft to a child with acute myeloid leukemia.

V is TRBV5-1 and J is TRBJ2-1; 8 nucleotides match TRBD1. CDR1 SGHRS and CDR2 YFSETQ come from the germline V gene. V was clipped by 7 bases and J by 6 bases; unmatched bases: 6. CDR3 length: 13 amino acids. This chain's CDR3 is CASSRTGPNEQFF. The CDR3 DNA follows: TGCGCCAGCTCACGGACAGGGCCCAATGAGCAGTTCTTC.

J is TRBJ2-1 and V is TRBV6-2 or TRBV6-3, with TRBD2 matching 11 bases. Germline CDR1 and CDR2: MNHEY and SVGEGT. The CDR3 has 19 amino acids. V trimming: 2 bases; J trimming: 2 bases; junction bases outside the gene matches: 11. DNA of the CDR3: TGTGCCAGCAGTTACCCTTTACTCCTAGCGGGAGGAACCTACAATGAGCAGTTCTTC. Its translation: CASSYPLLLAGGTYNEQFF.

The chain recombines TRBV15 with TRBJ2-1, with 8 bases aligning to TRBD2. CDR3 size: 16 residues. Germline assignment: CDR1 LNHNV and CDR2 YYDKDF (reference sequence). Germline trimming cut 0 bases from V and 8 bases from J; bases unmatched to any gene: 9. The CDR3 nucleotides are TGTGCCACCAGCAGAGATTGGAGCAGCGGGAGCTATGAGCAGTTCTTC. Translated: CATSRDWSSGSYEQFF. The whole variable domain, remainder taken from reference TRBV15 and TRBJ2-1, is DAMVIQNPRYQVTQFGKPVTLSCSQTLNHNVMYWYQQKSSQAPKLLFHYYDKDFNNEADTPDNFQSRRPNTSFCFLDIRSPGLGDTAMYLCATSRDWSSGSYEQFFGPGTRLTVL.

Concerning this clonotype: A read error is likely, as this CDR3 ends without the conserved phenylalanine or tryptophan. The DNA of the CDR3 is TGTGCCAGCAGCTCGGACAAAAGGGGCTACACCCTC. Translated, it gives CASSSDKRGYTL. The rearrangement uses TRBV5-6 and TRBJ1-2, with D maybe TRBD1 (5 bases). Germline V gene lookup returns CDR1 SGHDT and CDR2 YYEEEE. This CDR3 has 12 amino acids. V lost 3 bases, J lost 8 bases, and 11 bases lay in between.

This CDR3 reads CASSLGTNIHEQFF. In DNA, the CDR3 is TGTGCCAGCAGCCTAGGGACTAATATCCATGAGCAGTTCTTC. This chain connects TRBV7-6 to TRBJ2-1; 7 bases line up with TRBD2. Germline V lookup: CDR1 SGHVS, CDR2 FNYEAQ. V was pared by 5 bases and J by 8 bases, with 9 bases of the junction left unmatched. The CDR3 extends over 14 amino acids.

This chain connects TRBV2 to TRBJ2-3; TRBD2 might be the D (6 bases). Deletions cut 7 bases from V and 3 bases from J, with 11 bases between. The V gene's germline CDR1 is SNHLY and CDR2 FYNNEI. CDR3 length: 13 amino acids. The CDR3 coding sequence is TGTGCCAGCATAACGGGAGAAACAGATACGCAGTATTTT. This gives the protein CASITGETDTQYF. Full variable domain (remainder filled in from reference TRBV2 and TRBJ2-3): EPEVTQTPSHQVTQMGQEVILRCVPISNHLYFYWYRQILGQKVEFLVSFYNNEISEKSEIFDDQFSVERPDGSNFTLKIRSTKLEDSAMYFCASITGETDTQYFGPGTRLTVL.

This clonotype was seen ten or more times. This chain uses TRBV20-1 with TRBJ2-7; TRBD2 agrees at 13 bases. J was trimmed by 8 bases and V by 6 bases; bases with no gene match: 7. The CDR3 has 13 residues. The germline CDR1 and CDR2 sequences are DFQATT and SNEGSKA (reference sequence). CDR3 sequence reads: CSAPPGLAGQQYF. CDR3 nucleotide sequence: TGCAGTGCCCCACCGGGACTAGCGGGACAGCAGTACTTC.

In its sample, this clonotype was seen many times. This chain uses TRBV9 with TRBJ2-2; 8 bases line up with TRBD2. This CDR3 is built from 16 residues. Germline lookup yields CDR1 SGDLS and CDR2 YYNGEE. V shed 0 bases, J shed 6 bases, and the junction held 7 bases outside the gene matches. DNA for the CDR3: TGTGCCAGCAGCGTAGTCGGGAGGGCCCTGGCCGGGGAGCTGTTTTTT. It specifies CASSVVGRALAGELFF.

The chain carries TRBV12-3 or TRBV12-4 and TRBJ1-3, with D possibly being TRBD1 (5 bases). With 2 bases removed from V and 0 bases from J, the gap between germline ends came to 8 bases. The length of the CDR3 is 15 residues. The DNA for the CDR3 is TGTGCCAGCAGTTTATACCAGGGCTCTGGAAACACCATATATTTT. Its protein product is CASSLYQGSGNTIYF.

The J gene is TRBJ2-1, the V gene TRBV7-2; 7 bases fit TRBD1. The V gene end was trimmed by 5 bases and the J gene end by 7 bases; junction bases not matched to a gene: 8. This CDR3 is built from 14 residues. Germline CDR1 is SGHTA and CDR2 is FQGNSA. CDR3 DNA: TGTGCCAGCAGCACGGGACAGACCAAAAATGAGCAGTTCTTC. Translating gives CASSTGQTKNEQFF.

The table lists this clonotype with a few counts. Mismatch with germline at one junction end may stem from a read error. The chain employs TRBV7-7 and TRBJ2-2; a weak D match, TRBD1 (5 bases). Germline lookup yields CDR1 SSHAT and CDR2 FNYEAQ (reference sequence). This CDR3 is 17 amino acids long. The CDR3 reads CASSLRSGNANTGELFF. In DNA, the CDR3 is TGTGCTAGCAGCTTACGTTCAGGGAATGCGAACACCGGGGAGCTGTTTTTT.

This clonotype was seen repeatedly, ten times or more. V usage is TRBV11-2 and J usage is TRBJ1-2; 7 nucleotides match TRBD1. V lost 5 bases, J lost 5 bases, and 5 bases stayed unmatched. This CDR3 has 13 amino acids. CDR1 is SGHAT and CDR2 is FQNNGV in the germline V gene. The CDR3 reads CASSLGTDYGYTF. CDR3 coding DNA: TGTGCCAGCAGCCTCGGGACAGATTATGGCTACACCTTC.

This clonotype was seen at least ten times. The CDR3 sequence is CASSHRQSSGANVLTF. For the CDR3, the DNA is TGTGCCAGCAGCCACAGACAGAGCTCTGGGGCCAACGTCCTGACTTTC. The V and J genes are TRBV7-2 and TRBJ2-6, with D perhaps matching TRBD1 (5 bases). Germline V gene sequence: CDR1 SGHTA, CDR2 FQGNSA. V was shortened by 5 bases and J by 0 bases, with 11 bases between the two germline ends. The CDR3 is 16 amino acids.

This chain connects TRBV5-6 to TRBJ1-6, with a tentative D call TRBD1 (5 bases). The V gene's germline CDR1 is SGHDT and CDR2 YYEEEE. Trimming removed 1 base from V and 7 bases from J, with 12 bases in between. This CDR3 is 15 amino acids long. In DNA, the CDR3 is TGTGCCAGCAGCTTGAACCCAGGGAAGAATTCACCCCTCCACTTT. Residues: CASSLNPGKNSPLHF.

The sample holds a few counts of this clonotype. The CDR3 coding sequence is TGTGCCAGTAGCCAGGGGGGCTATGGAGATACGCAGTATTTT. Protein product: CASSQGGYGDTQYF. J is TRBJ2-3 and V is TRBV19; weak D call: TRBD1 (7 bases). V was pared by 6 bases and J by 5 bases, with 15 bases between. The CDR3 has 14 amino acids. From germline, CDR1 is LNHDA and CDR2 SQIVND (reference sequence).

Turning to this clonotype: A much larger clone differs from this one at a single base, so this may be a read error. The rearrangement uses TRBV7-2 and TRBJ2-3, with D perhaps TRBD2 (6 bases). Trimming took off 0 bases at V and 1 base at J, with 8 bases between the two ends. The CDR3 loop spans 15 amino acids. Germline CDR1 reads SGHTA; CDR2 reads FQGNSA. The CDR3 loop reads CASSLAAGRTDTQYF. CDR3 DNA: TGTGCCAGCAGCTTAGCTGCGGGACGCACAGATACGCAGTATTTT.

The chain combines TRBV20-1 with TRBJ2-1; 15 positions match TRBD2. Germline V CDR1 and CDR2: DFQATT, SNEGSKA (reference sequence). After removal of 0 bases from V and 8 bases from J, the junction contained 8 bases not matched to a gene. The CDR3 runs 17 residues. CDR3 protein: CSARDRGTSGRTHEQFF. CDR3 DNA sequence: TGCAGTGCTAGAGATCGAGGGACTAGCGGGAGGACGCATGAGCAGTTCTTC.

This clonotype has just a few counts. The chain employs TRBV6-5 and TRBJ1-1, with D possibly matching TRBD1 (6 bases). The CDR3 totals 11 residues. The germline gives CDR1 MNHEY, CDR2 SVGAGI. V lost 5 bases to trimming and J lost 11 bases, with 12 bases between them. CDR3 sequence reads: CASSAQGGAFF. In nucleotides, the CDR3 is TGTGCCAGCAGTGCACAGGGTGGGGCTTTCTTT.

The chain joins TRBV20-1 to TRBJ2-1; possibly TRBD2 for D (5 bases). CDR3 size: 16 residues. Trimming shortened V by 0 bases and J by 7 bases, and 19 bases separated the two germline ends. Germline V gene data show CDR1 as DFQATT and CDR2 as SNEGSKA (reference sequence). As DNA, the CDR3 is TGCAGTGCTAGAGATGGTATTAGCGTCATTCAAAATGAGCAGTTCTTC. It is translated as CSARDGISVIQNEQFF.

This clonotype was counted many times. The V call is TRBV6-4, the J call TRBJ2-1; 8 positions match TRBD2. The germline V gene encodes CDR1 MRHNA and CDR2 SNTAGT. This CDR3 region has 13 residues. V gave up 7 bases and J gave up 7 bases; unmatched junction bases: 6. CDR3 protein: CASKGGRWNEQFF. CDR3 nucleotide sequence: TGTGCCAGCAAGGGCGGGAGGTGGAATGAGCAGTTCTTC.

A few counts support this clonotype. This chain uses TRBV7-3 with TRBJ2-4, with no clear D. CDR3 length: 16 residues. Germline V gene data show CDR1 as SGHTA and CDR2 as FQGTGA. V dropped 5 bases and J dropped 5 bases, with 19 bases sitting between them. The DNA of the CDR3 is TGTGCCAGCAGCCCTTCGGGCATCGGTGGCCAAAACATTCAGTACTTC. Amino acids: CASSPSGIGGQNIQYF.

The chain uses TRBV4-2 and TRBJ2-3, with D perhaps matching TRBD1 or TRBD2 (6 bases each). This CDR3 has 16 amino acids. V was shortened by 1 base and J by 5 bases, with 16 bases between the two germline ends. Germline V gene data show CDR1 as LGHNA and CDR2 as YNFKEQ. The CDR3 nucleotides are TGTGCCAGCAGCCAAGGAAACATGGGGGGCGTAGATACGCAGTATTTT. This codes for CASSQGNMGGVDTQYF.

This clonotype has a handful of counts. This sequence joins TRBV20-1 and TRBJ2-3; 8 bases agree with TRBD1. Germline values: CDR1 DFQATT, CDR2 SNEGSKA (reference sequence). The CDR3 consists of 13 residues. V was pared by 6 bases and J by 3 bases, with 5 bases of the junction left unmatched. CDR3 sequence (DNA): TGCAGTGCCGCGGACAGGGTAACAGATACGCAGTATTTT. Translation gives CSAADRVTDTQYF.

The rearrangement links TRBV15 to TRBJ1-2, with 8 bases that match TRBD1. Germline CDR1 reads LNHNV; CDR2 reads YYDKDF (reference sequence). With V trimmed by 5 bases and J by 4 bases, 6 bases remained unmatched. The CDR3 extends over 14 amino acids. CDR3: CATSFPGGGYGYTF. CDR3 in DNA: TGTGCCACCAGCTTCCCAGGGGGCGGCTATGGCTACACCTTC. Together with reference TRBV15 and TRBJ1-2, the CDR3 gives the full variable domain: DAMVIQNPRYQVTQFGKPVTLSCSQTLNHNVMYWYQQKSSQAPKLLFHYYDKDFNNEADTPDNFQSRRPNTSFCFLDIRSPGLGDTAMYLCATSFPGGGYGYTFGSGTRLTVV.

V gene TRBV30 combines with J gene TRBJ1-1; D unclear. The CDR3 is 13 residues long. The V end was cut by 1 base, the J end by 0 bases, with 6 bases between. In germline, CDR1 is GTSNPN, CDR2 SVGIG (reference sequence). This chain's CDR3 is CAWSDNMNTEAFF. The CDR3 DNA reads as TGTGCCTGGAGTGATAATATGAACACTGAAGCTTTCTTT. The whole variable domain, filled in from reference TRBV30 and TRBJ1-1, reads SQTIHQWPATLVQPVGSPLSLECTVEGTSNPNLYWYRQAAGRGLQLLFYSVGIGQISSEVPQNLSASRPQDRQFILSSKKLLLSDSGFYLCAWSDNMNTEAFFGQGTRLTVV.

This clonotype came up many times. The chain joins TRBV28 to TRBJ2-7; possibly TRBD2 for D (5 bases). Trimming stripped 3 bases from V and 5 bases from J, with 11 bases between. This CDR3 has 13 amino acids. Germline V gives CDR1 MDHEN, CDR2 SYDVKM. CDR3 sequence (DNA): TGTGCCAGCAGTTTCGGGGATTCCAACGAGCAGTACTTC. Translation gives CASSFGDSNEQYF. Filled out from reference TRBV28 and TRBJ2-7, the complete variable domain reads DVKVTQSSRYLVKRTGEKVFLECVQDMDHENMFWYRQDPGLGLRLIYFSYDVKMKEKGDIPEGYSVSREKKERFSLILESASTNQTSMYLCASSFGDSNEQYFGPGTRLTVT.

The CDR3 is CSVFGLAGGSSYNEQFF. The CDR3 region has the DNA TGCAGCGTTTTTGGACTAGCGGGAGGGAGCTCCTACAATGAGCAGTTCTTC. The genes are TRBV29-1 and TRBJ2-1, with 15 bases identical to TRBD2. Looked up from germline, CDR1 is SQVTM and CDR2 is ANQGSEA. V lost 5 bases and J lost 0; bases outside the gene matches: 5. CDR3 length equals 17 residues.